A selection of T cell receptor beta chains follows, all from one sample in a study of yellow fever vaccine responses in identical twins. Using its own MiXCR run on the RT-PCR reads, TCRdb lists one record per CDR3 protein. The profile shows under 3,000 distinct CDR3 sequences, almost 85% of them singletons. Sequences were derived from T cells from blood (PBMCs), unsorted or a sorted subset (not recorded which), sampled before or after yellow fever vaccination (not recorded which). Receptor source: a female donor who received the yellow fever vaccine. The CDR3 runs from the conserved cysteine through the conserved F or W.

CDR3,V
CASIGGLARRNEQFF,TRBV19
CASSLVTTGYEQYF,TRBV11-1
CASSLVPGTGELFF,TRBV11-2
CASSLGRDQAYNEQFF,TRBV11-1
CASSLNANTEAFF,TRBV12-3/TRBV12-4
CSVDDGPQETQYF,TRBV29-1
CASSIAGEVNEQFF,TRBV19
CASSQETSGRSGEQFF,TRBV4-2
CASSQGTSGRETQYF,TRBV4-1
CASSLVQTKSPLHF,TRBV13
CASSPRLAGGSSYNEQFF,TRBV9